These T cell receptor beta chains were read from a single sample in a study of cytomegalovirus exposure and HLA in healthy donors. Using immunoSEQ multiplex PCR, the repertoire was profiled, and TCRdb retains in-frame clones only, with some absent. The sample includes under 250,000 clones, under 85% of them seen just once. Material for sequencing was PBMCs. The receptor source for this set is a man aged 45-65 years in good health and CMV-seronegative. Both conserved end residues are part of each CDR3. D genes are given only for firm matches. Size is omitted from some rows. Given values are once, few, many or a class for expanded clones.

j_gene	d_gene	v_gene	abundance	CDR3aa	CDR3nt
TRBJ2-2	NA	TRBV2	NA	CASRGDRGELFF	TGTGCCAGCAGGGGCGACCGGGGGGAGCTGTTTTTT
TRBJ1-2	TRBD1	TRBV18	NA	CASSQDRGLGFNGYTF	TGTGCCAGCTCCCAGGACAGGGGGCTTGGTTTCAATGGCTACACCTTC
TRBJ2-3	TRBD2	TRBV4-1	NA	CASSTQAGRTDTQYF	TGCGCCAGCAGCACTCAAGCCGGGAGGACAGATACGCAGTATTTT
TRBJ2-2	TRBD1	TRBV4-2	NA	CASRGTGTANTGELFF	TGTGCCAGCAGGGGGACAGGGACTGCGAACACCGGGGAGCTGTTTTTT
TRBJ2-7	NA	TRBV7-9	NA	CASSLAGRVEQYF	TGTGCCAGCAGCTTAGCTGGCAGGGTCGAGCAGTACTTC
TRBJ2-5	TRBD1	TRBV27	NA	CASSLSGTGKETQYF	TGTGCCAGCAGTTTATCCGGGACAGGGAAAGAGACCCAGTACTTC
TRBJ1-1	NA	TRBV28	once	CASREAEAFF	TGTGCCAGCAGGGAGGCTGAAGCTTTCTTT
TRBJ2-7	TRBD2	TRBV27	NA	CASTKGTSGRSYEQYF	TGTGCCAGCACCAAGGGGACTAGCGGGAGATCCTACGAGCAGTACTTC
TRBJ2-7	NA	TRBV4-1	NA	CASSQDRGFERPYEQYF	TGCGCCAGCAGCCAAGATCGGGGGTTTGAAAGGCCCTACGAGCAGTACTTC
TRBJ2-1	TRBD2	TRBV11-1	NA	CASSLLAVSYNEQFF	TGTGCCAGCAGCCTACTAGCGGTTTCCTACAATGAGCAGTTCTTC
TRBJ1-2	NA	TRBV27	few	CASLSRYSQGHSNYGYTF	TGTGCCAGCCTTAGCCGTTACAGCCAGGGACACTCTAACTATGGCTACACCTTC
TRBJ2-1	TRBD2	TRBV4-2	NA	CASSQGTSGRHASYNEQFF	TGTGCCAGCAGCCAAGGGACTAGCGGGAGGCACGCCTCCTACAATGAGCAGTTCTTC
TRBJ1-5	TRBD1	TRBV30	NA	CAWSARGRGTNQPQHF	TGTGCCTGGAGTGCGAGGGGGCGAGGGACCAATCAGCCCCAGCATTTT
TRBJ2-1	NA	TRBV29-1	once	CSVGGSRDEQFF	TGCAGCGTTGGTGGGAGCCGCGATGAGCAGTTCTTC
TRBJ2-7	TRBD2	TRBV19	NA	CASSTHLAGALYEQYF	TGTGCCAGTAGTACGCACCTAGCGGGAGCGCTTTACGAGCAGTACTTC
TRBJ1-5	TRBD1	TRBV10-2	NA	CASSESGGAGQPQHF	TGCGCCAGCAGTGAGTCAGGGGGCGCCGGTCAGCCCCAGCATTTT
TRBJ2-7	TRBD2	TRBV25-1	NA	CASSAIAGVEQYF	TGTGCCAGCAGTGCGATAGCGGGAGTCGAGCAGTACTTC
TRBJ1-5	NA	TRBV18	NA	CASSPSDQPQHF	TGTGCCAGCTCGCCTAGTGATCAGCCCCAGCATTTT
TRBJ2-3	TRBD1	TRBV5-4	few	CASSPTGVVTDTQYF	TGTGCCAGCAGCCCTACAGGGGTGGTCACAGATACGCAGTATTTT
TRBJ2-3	NA	TRBV6-5	NA	CASSRDRGIDTQYF	TGTGCCAGCAGCCGCGACCGGGGTATAGATACGCAGTATTTT
TRBJ1-2	NA	TRBV7-3	NA	CASSFGGRGGYTF	TGTGCCAGCAGCTTCGGGGGGCGAGGCGGCTACACCTTC
TRBJ1-2	NA	TRBV6-6	NA	CASRRQDSNYGYTF	TGTGCCAGCAGGCGTCAGGACTCTAACTATGGCTACACCTTC
TRBJ2-5	NA	TRBV15	NA	CATSRDQAGQETQYF	TGTGCCACCAGCAGAGATCAGGCAGGGCAAGAGACCCAGTACTTC
TRBJ1-5	TRBD1	TRBV7-8	NA	CASRPRDRGIVRDQPQHF	TGTGCCAGCAGACCTCGGGACAGGGGTATCGTACGGGATCAGCCCCAGCATTTT
TRBJ1-2	NA	TRBV4-1	few	CASSQAPRQASNYGYTF	TGCGCCAGCAGCCAAGCCCCCCGGCAGGCCTCTAACTATGGCTACACCTTC
TRBJ2-1	TRBD1	TRBV29-1	NA	CSGRDRGVDEQFF	TGCAGCGGCCGGGACAGGGGGGTGGATGAGCAGTTCTTC